Reported below is one TCR beta chain. What it recognizes is unknown. The data derive from a study of cytomegalovirus exposure and HLA in healthy donors. Notes on the study in general: Researchers counted around 160 TCR beta chains as cytomegalovirus-associated. In an earlier analysis, in some 500 donors, most V segments appeared productive either ~90% or ~30% of the time. In a later analysis, an Asian-associated ancestry cluster reportedly showed fewer N-insertions than the 666-donor mean. It has been reported that TCR beta sequences accurately predicted the HLA-A and HLA-B alleles of most subjects.

The CDR3 contains 13 residues. Trimming took off 7 bases at V and 3 bases at J, with 16 bases between the two ends. CDR1 and CDR2 from the germline V gene are SQVTM and ANQGSEA. Amplification used 60 Vbeta primers and 13 Jbeta primers. Here immunoSEQ multiplex PCR was the method, and the copy in TCRdb shows in-frame clones only, minus some. The table lists around 170,000 clones, roughly 77% of them singletons, with 1.5% to 2% in the top ten. The V and J genes are TRBV29-1 and TRBJ2-7; D perhaps matches TRBD1 (6 bases). The TCR sequence derives from a young woman in good health and CMV-seronegative. Sequencing was carried out using PBMCs. This CDR3 reads CSAGAGVYYEQYF. The CDR3 region has the DNA TGCAGCGCCGGAGCAGGGGTGTACTACGAGCAGTACTTC.